This entry describes one T cell receptor beta chain. The protocol was immunoSEQ multiplex PCR, while the TCRdb copy is restricted to in-frame clones and leaves out a portion. Of around 330,000 clones in the sample, roughly 86% were seen once. Participants spanned ages roughly 18 to 90 years and resided in 20 to 30 US areas. The data belong to a study of blood T cell repertoires in COVID-19. After removal of 1 base from V and 0 bases from J, the junction contained 2 bases not matched to a gene. The CDR3 length is 15 residues. Germline loops: CDR1 SNHLY, CDR2 FYNNEI. This chain connects TRBV2 to TRBJ2-7, with TRBD2 matching 8 bases. This clonotype originated in a young woman who had recovered from COVID-19. Material for sequencing was PBMCs or T cells enriched from blood (not recorded which). In DNA, the CDR3 is TGTGCCAGCAGTGAAGGACTAGCGTTCTCCTACGAGCAGTACTTC. Its protein product is CASSEGLAFSYEQYF.